These 19 T cell receptor beta chains share one sample of origin, sequenced in a study of T cells expressing NK-cell markers. TCRdb re-called the 5' RACE reads and catalogs CDR3 proteins one per entry, DNA excluded. The clone table shows roughly 160,000 distinct CDR3 sequences, with the ten largest holding about 19%. The specimen was blood T cells: a sorted CD56 or NKG2C T cell subset, CD4+ or CD8+ T cells, or bulk PBMC T cells (not recorded which). The receptors shown here come from a man aged 18-75 years in good health.

The rearrangement links TRBV21-1 to TRBJ2-3; TCRdb designates TRBD1, a call that cannot be tested without DNA. TRBV21-1 is listed as a pseudogene. CDR3 length equals 16 residues. CDR3 protein: CASYSGTNFSTDTQYF.

This CDR3 reads CASSLPLAVSTDTQYF. The rearrangement links TRBV7-9 to TRBJ2-3. Per the germline V gene, CDR1 is SEHNR and CDR2 is FQNEAQ (reference sequence). CDR3 length: 16 amino acids.

The V and J genes are TRBV12-3 or TRBV12-4 and TRBJ2-1; the TCRdb call, TRBD2, lacks DNA for checking. The CDR3 length is 15 residues. This CDR3 reads CASSLGIIAWDEQFF.

This chain uses TRBV12-3 or TRBV12-4 with TRBJ2-3; TCRdb gives TRBD2 as the D gene, but with no DNA this cannot be confirmed. This CDR3 contains 15 residues. CDR3 loop: CASSLIGEGPDTQYF.

The chain carries TRBV6-1 and TRBJ2-2. Germline assignment: CDR1 MNHNS and CDR2 SASEGT. This CDR3 region has 15 residues. The CDR3 here is CASNSLETYTGELFF.

V gene TRBV12-3 or TRBV12-4 combines with J gene TRBJ2-2. The CDR3 sequence is 15 residues long. This CDR3 reads CASSLTTRAGELFFF.

The gene calls are TRBV9 and TRBJ1-1; checking the TCRdb D call of TRBD1 is not possible without DNA. There are 16 residues in the CDR3. The germline V gene encodes CDR1 SGDLS and CDR2 YYNGEE. The CDR3 is CASSVGQGADDTEAFF. Variable domain in full (rest from reference TRBV9 and TRBJ1-1): DSGVTQTPKHLITATGQRVTLRCSPRSGDLSVYWYQQSLDQGLQFLIQYYNGEERAKGNILERFSAQQFPDLHSELNLSSLELGDSALYFCASSVGQGADDTEAFFGQGTRLTVV.

The CDR3 reads CASSQDNPTGRTEAFF. This rearrangement joins TRBV14 to TRBJ1-1; the TRBD1 assignment by TCRdb is unverifiable without DNA. CDR3 length: 16 residues. Germline V gene lookup returns CDR1 SGHDN and CDR2 FVKESK.

This chain links TRBV7-9 with TRBJ2-1; without DNA, the TCRdb call of TRBD2 cannot be checked. CDR3 length equals 14 residues. From germline, CDR1 is SEHNR and CDR2 FQNEAQ (reference sequence). CDR3 protein: CASKIQGSLNEQFF.

The rearrangement uses TRBV6-1 and TRBJ2-6. The CDR3 covers 16 residues. Germline values: CDR1 MNHNS, CDR2 SASEGT. CDR3 in amino acids: CASRKIKESGANVLTF.

V gene TRBV28 combines with J gene TRBJ2-3; TCRdb indicates TRBD1, and absent DNA this call remains unverified. The CDR3 covers 14 residues. CDR1 is MDHEN, CDR2 SYDVKM, per germline. CDR3 region: CASSDRESTDTQYF.

The V gene is TRBV11-1, the J gene TRBJ2-3; the TRBD2 assignment by TCRdb is unverifiable without DNA. In germline, CDR1 is SGHAT, CDR2 FQDESV (reference sequence). The CDR3 consists of 18 residues. This CDR3 is CASSSSSGGPTRGDTQYF.

The J gene is TRBJ1-4, the V gene TRBV15; the TCRdb D gene call, TRBD1, has no DNA to confirm it. The CDR3 is 16 amino acids. Germline V gene data show CDR1 as LNHNV and CDR2 as YYDKDF (reference sequence). The CDR3 sequence is CATSRAEGATNEKLFF.

The chain employs TRBV5-4 and TRBJ1-4. The V gene's germline CDR1 is SGHNT and CDR2 YYREEE (reference sequence). The CDR3 consists of 13 residues. CDR3 sequence reads: CASSLRPNEKLFF.

The rearrangement uses TRBV5-6 and TRBJ2-4; absent DNA, TCRdb's TRBD1 call cannot be checked. CDR3 length: 14 residues. Germline CDR1 reads SGHDT; CDR2 reads YYEEEE. The CDR3 sequence: CASSPGLGQNIQYF.

The chain uses TRBV5-1 and TRBJ1-2; as DNA is missing, the TRBD1 call by TCRdb cannot be tested. CDR1 is SGHRS and CDR2 is YFSETQ in the germline V gene. The CDR3 spans 15 residues. The CDR3 loop is CASSLGQSFNYGYTF.

This sequence joins TRBV5-6 and TRBJ1-1; the TCRdb call, TRBD1, lacks DNA for checking. Germline V lookup: CDR1 SGHDT, CDR2 YYEEEE. The CDR3 has 14 amino acids. This chain's CDR3 is CASRLQGALTEAFF.

The chain couples TRBV20-1 to TRBJ2-4; as DNA is missing, the TRBD2 call by TCRdb cannot be tested. Germline CDR1 reads DFQATT; CDR2 reads SNEGSKA (reference sequence). CDR3 size: 14 residues. CDR3 amino acids: CSARELAGENIQYF.

CDR3 protein: CASSPRGTQGSYSPLHF. The genes are TRBV3-1 and TRBJ1-6; the D call of TRBD1 rests on TCRdb alone, since no DNA is present to check it. The CDR3 sequence is 17 residues long. The V gene's germline CDR1 is LGHDT and CDR2 YNNKEL (reference sequence).